A selection of T cell receptor beta chains follows, all from one sample in a study of technical replicates of blood from several donors. Only in-frame clones appear in the TCRdb table, and some are missing; sequencing was by immunoSEQ multiplex PCR. Of tens of thousands of clones in the sample, roughly 93% were seen once. What was sequenced was T cells isolated from PBMCs. The receptors originated from a human donor in good health. Each CDR3 is given with its conserved first and last residue. A D gene is named only where the DNA matches it firmly. Size tells how often a clone was seen (once, few, many) or the class of an expanded clone, and some rows leave it out.

j_gene,d_gene,v_gene,abundance,CDR3aa,CDR3nt
TRBJ2-3,NA,TRBV4-1,NA,CASSQEGGGTDTQYF,TGCGCCAGCAGCCAAGAGGGGGGTGGCACAGATACGCAGTATTTT
TRBJ1-1,NA,TRBV15,NA,CATSRDNSMNTEAFF,TGTGCCACCAGCAGAGATAACAGCATGAACACTGAAGCTTTCTTT
TRBJ1-5,NA,TRBV7-9,NA,CASSSLSTPQHF,TGTGCCAGCAGCTCCCTTAGTACTCCCCAGCATTTT
TRBJ2-3,NA,TRBV27,once,CASSLDQGVDTQYF,TGTGCCAGCAGTTTGGACCAGGGCGTAGATACGCAGTATTTT
TRBJ1-1,TRBD1,TRBV6-4,NA,CASRAGGLNTEAFF,TGTGCCAGCAGGGCAGGGGGACTGAACACTGAAGCTTTCTTT
TRBJ2-2,NA,TRBV5-1,NA,CASSSTGNTGELFF,TGCGCCAGCAGCTCGACAGGGAACACCGGGGAGCTGTTTTTT
TRBJ2-2,TRBD2,TRBV9,NA,CASSVVSSGGTTGELFF,TGTGCCAGCAGCGTAGTATCTAGCGGGGGGACCACCGGGGAGCTGTTTTTT
TRBJ2-2,NA,TRBV9,NA,CASSVGLAFGELFF,TGTGCCAGCAGCGTCGGCCTAGCTTTCGGGGAGCTGTTTTTT
TRBJ2-1,NA,TRBV4-2,NA,CASSQRNLFSYNEQFF,TGTGCCAGCAGCCAGCGTAACTTATTCTCCTACAATGAGCAGTTCTTC
TRBJ1-6,TRBD1,TRBV4-1,NA,CASSQEGLRQGSPLHF,TGCGCCAGCAGCCAAGAAGGGTTGAGACAGGGATCACCCCTCCACTTT
TRBJ1-2,TRBD1,TRBV5-6,NA,CASSPVGTASNYGYTF,TGTGCCAGCAGCCCGGTGGGGACAGCCTCTAACTATGGCTACACCTTC
TRBJ2-7,NA,TRBV21-1,NA,CASSKKTTDLRF,TGTGCCAGCAGCAAAAAAACGACGGATCTGAGGTTC
TRBJ2-5,TRBD1,TRBV30,NA,CATRDSQETQYF,TGTGCCACCCGGGACAGCCAAGAGACCCAGTACTTC
TRBJ1-4,TRBD1,TRBV7-8,NA,CASSTTGTDSHKLFF,TGTGCCAGCAGCACGACCGGGACAGACTCCCATAAACTGTTTTTT
TRBJ2-1,TRBD1,TRBV18,NA,CASSPGDRTYNEQFF,TGTGCCAGCTCACCTGGGGACAGGACCTACAATGAGCAGTTCTTC
TRBJ1-2,NA,TRBV5-1,NA,CASGPTGYGYTF,TGCGCCAGCGGACCGACAGGCTATGGCTACACCTTC
TRBJ2-7,TRBD2,TRBV28,NA,CASSGLAGLSYEQYF,TGTGCCAGCAGCGGACTAGCGGGATTATCCTACGAGCAGTACTTC
TRBJ2-2,TRBD2,TRBV7-6,NA,CASSSILAGGTNTGELFF,TGTGCCAGCAGCTCAATTCTAGCGGGAGGAACGAACACCGGGGAGCTGTTTTTT
TRBJ2-7,TRBD1,TRBV6-5,NA,CASSYLAGGSYEQYF,TGTGCCAGCAGTTACCTAGCAGGGGGCTCCTACGAGCAGTACTTC
TRBJ2-3,NA,TRBV5-4,once,CASKVQRSTDTQYF,TGTGCCAGCAAAGTCCAGCGAAGCACAGATACGCAGTATTTT
TRBJ2-2,NA,TRBV6-1,NA,CASSLRGTGELFF,TGTGCCAGCAGCCTCAGGGGTACCGGGGAGCTGTTTTTT
TRBJ2-6,TRBD2,TRBV5-1,NA,CASSLGTGGLISGANVLTF,TGCGCCAGCAGCTTGGGAACGGGGGGACTCATTTCTGGGGCCAACGTCCTGACTTTC
TRBJ1-4,NA,TRBV7-9,NA,CASSFHNEKLFF,TGTGCCAGCAGCTTTCATAATGAAAAACTGTTTTTT
TRBJ1-1,NA,TRBV11-3,NA,CASLQARNTEAFF,TGTGCCAGCTTACAGGCGAGGAACACTGAAGCTTTCTTT
TRBJ1-1,NA,TRBV21-1,NA,CASSKDLGGNTEAFF,TGTGCCAGCAGCAAAGATCTGGGGGGGAACACTGAAGCTTTCTTT
TRBJ2-7,TRBD2,TRBV5-1,NA,CASSLGGLAGVYEQYF,TGCGCCAGCAGCTTGGGGGGACTAGCGGGGGTTTACGAGCAGTACTTC
TRBJ1-1,NA,TRBV5-1,NA,CASGTGNTEAFF,TGCGCCAGCGGAACGGGGAACACTGAAGCTTTCTTT
TRBJ2-3,TRBD2,TRBV7-2,NA,CASSYLSSGRPWDTQYF,TGTGCCAGCAGCTACCTTAGTAGCGGGAGGCCGTGGGATACGCAGTATTTT
TRBJ2-7,NA,TRBV5-6,medium-sized,CASSLSGTYEQYF,TGTGCCAGCAGCTTGAGCGGTACCTACGAGCAGTACTTC
TRBJ2-6,TRBD1,TRBV7-9,NA,CASSPGTGKPGANVLTF,TGTGCCAGCAGCCCCGGGACAGGGAAACCTGGGGCCAACGTCCTGACTTTC
TRBJ1-5,NA,TRBV7-9,few,CASSLETGNQPQHF,TGTGCCAGCAGCTTAGAGACAGGTAATCAGCCCCAGCATTTT
TRBJ2-7,NA,TRBV21-1,NA,CASSKDEGDEQYF,TGTGCCAGCAGCAAAGACGAGGGCGACGAGCAGTACTTC
TRBJ2-7,NA,TRBV2,once,CASTIPTQAYEQYF,TGTGCCAGCACTATCCCGACTCAAGCCTACGAGCAGTACTTC
TRBJ2-7,NA,TRBV5-1,NA,CASSSPATGLDPYEQYF,TGCGCCAGCAGCTCCCCTGCGACGGGACTCGATCCCTACGAGCAGTACTTC
TRBJ2-1,NA,TRBV25-1,NA,CASSTSSYNEQFF,TGTGCCAGCTCCACATCTTCCTACAATGAGCAGTTCTTC
TRBJ2-7,TRBD1,TRBV15,NA,CATNRDRGSYEQYF,TGTGCCACCAACCGGGACAGGGGGTCCTACGAGCAGTACTTC
TRBJ1-2,NA,TRBV7-6,NA,CASSLDRAGGYTF,TGTGCCAGCAGCTTAGACAGGGCTGGTGGCTACACCTTC
TRBJ1-5,NA,TRBV6-5,NA,CASRRQVWGPQHF,TGTGCCAGCAGAAGACAGGTTTGGGGGCCCCAGCATTTT
TRBJ1-5,TRBD1,TRBV19,NA,CASSEWTGNHPDFKHF,TGTGCCAGTAGCGAATGGACAGGGAACCATCCCGACTTTAAGCATTTT
TRBJ2-5,NA,TRBV5-1,once,CASSGTGLRGPETQYF,TGCGCCAGCAGCGGTACGGGACTGCGAGGCCCCGAGACCCAGTACTTC
TRBJ1-6,TRBD1,TRBV30,NA,CAWSVERTGIATSPLHF,TGTGCCTGGAGTGTGGAAAGGACAGGGATTGCTACTTCACCCCTCCACTTT
TRBJ1-3,TRBD1,TRBV7-8,NA,CASSFLGQGASGNTIYF,TGTGCCAGCAGCTTTCTGGGACAGGGGGCCTCTGGAAACACCATATATTTT
TRBJ1-4,NA,TRBV30,NA,CAWREPGADNEKLFF,TGTGCCTGGAGGGAACCGGGTGCAGATAATGAAAAACTGTTTTTT
TRBJ2-7,TRBD2,TRBV27,once,CASSLFRTSGVQDSYEQYF,TGTGCCAGCAGTTTATTCAGGACTAGCGGGGTTCAGGACTCCTACGAGCAGTACTTC
TRBJ2-1,NA,TRBV5-1,NA,CASSLGLGARTAQFF,TGCGCCAGCAGCTTGGGATTAGGGGCACGGACAGCGCAGTTCTTC
TRBJ1-2,TRBD1,TRBV30,once,CAWTGTGGGYTF,TGTGCCTGGACGGGGACAGGGGGAGGCTACACCTTC
TRBJ2-7,NA,TRBV2,NA,CASNRAYEQYF,TGTGCCAGCAACAGGGCTTACGAGCAGTACTTC
TRBJ1-1,NA,TRBV6-5,few,CASSWAAMNTEAFF,TGTGCCAGCAGTTGGGCAGCAATGAACACTGAAGCTTTCTTT
TRBJ1-1,TRBD1,TRBV27,NA,CASRIGQGNTEAFF,TGTGCCAGCAGGATCGGACAGGGTAACACTGAAGCTTTCTTT